The entry below gives a single TCR beta chain sequence along with its context. This record comes from a study of blood T cell repertoires in COVID-19. Study overall: The United States, Italy and Spain supplied acute and convalescent COVID-19 samples. The analysed material was cDNA or gDNA that came from T cells, B-cell-depleted T cells, or PBMCs.

In the source study's methods: Reference gene primer amplification gave nucleated cell count estimates. Method: immunoSEQ multiplex PCR; TCRdb's copy keeps in-frame clones and lacks some. V and J calls and clone size are given by that table; D and trimming were obtained from the DNA. The sample gives 100,000 to 150,000 clones, around four fifths of which show up once; around 6% is in the top ten. With 8 bases clipped from V and 5 bases from J, the junction kept 11 bases outside the gene matches. This CDR3 region has 13 residues. The V gene's germline CDR1 is SQVTM and CDR2 ANQGSEA. This receptor was taken from a man aged 55 to 70 with acute or convalescent COVID-19. Sequencing was done on a sample of peripheral blood. The V and J genes are TRBV29-1 and TRBJ1-1; 7 nucleotides match TRBD1. The CDR3 loop reads CSLRTGQGTEAFF. The CDR3 DNA reads TGCAGCTTACGGACAGGCCAAGGGACTGAAGCTTTCTTT.